A selection of T cell receptor beta chains follows, all from one sample in a study of T cells in Graves' hyperthyroidism and ophthalmopathy. TCRdb reprocessed the multiplex PCR reads with MiXCR, giving one entry per CDR3 protein. The profile shows under 350,000 distinct CDR3 sequences, around 20% of them singletons. Sequenced sample: blood. These TCRs come from a woman aged 45-65 years with Graves' hyperthyroidism. The CDR3 runs from the conserved cysteine through the conserved F or W. Fields, in order: V gene, clone size, J gene, D gene, CDR3 protein, CDR3 DNA. The D gene is left open where the match is weak. Clone sizes are given selectively: once, few, many, or a class where the clone is expanded.

TRBV11-3	few	TRBJ2-1	TRBD1	CASSPRTGKNNEQFF	TGTGCCAGCAGCCCCCGGACAGGGAAAAACAATGAGCAGTTCTTC
TRBV2	.	TRBJ2-7	.	CASRWQNYEQYF	TGTGCCAGCAGGTGGCAGAACTACGAGCAGTACTTC
TRBV7-9	many	TRBJ2-3	TRBD1	CASQGARGTDTQYF	TGTGCCAGCCAGGGGGCGAGGGGCACAGATACGCAGTATTTT
TRBV12-3/TRBV12-4	few	TRBJ2-1	TRBD2	CASTLRGGLASNEQFF	TGTGCCAGCACCCTAAGGGGGGGACTAGCGTCCAATGAGCAGTTCTTC
TRBV20-1	many	TRBJ1-5	.	CSARDKVYSNQPQHF	TGCAGTGCTAGAGACAAGGTATATAGCAATCAGCCCCAGCATTTT
TRBV14	many	TRBJ2-3	.	CASSQEMGGRGTDTQYF	TGTGCCAGCAGCCAAGAAATGGGGGGCCGGGGCACAGATACGCAGTATTTT
TRBV5-1	once	TRBJ2-1	TRBD2	CASSLALAGDNEQFF	TGCGCCAGCAGCTTGGCTTTAGCGGGTGACAATGAGCAGTTCTTC
TRBV30	.	TRBJ1-6	.	CALVGHSNSPLHF	TGTGCCCTGGTTGGCCACAGCAATTCACCCCTCCACTTT
TRBV5-1	many	TRBJ1-2	TRBD1	CASSYSPGQGWYGYTF	TGCGCCAGCAGCTACTCCCCGGGACAGGGATGGTATGGCTACACCTTC
TRBV19	few	TRBJ2-2	TRBD2	CASSIEASGNTGELFF	TGTGCCAGTAGTATAGAGGCTAGCGGGAACACCGGGGAGCTGTTTTTT
TRBV12-3/TRBV12-4	.	TRBJ1-5	.	CASSLMGGANQPQHF	TGTGCCAGCAGTTTGATGGGGGGCGCAAATCAGCCCCAGCATTTT
TRBV11-3	many	TRBJ2-2	TRBD2	CASSLRLAGALAGGTGELFF	TGTGCCAGCAGCTTACGACTAGCGGGAGCCCTGGCCGGGGGCACCGGGGAGCTGTTTTTT
TRBV7-9	many	TRBJ1-6	.	CASSLSRAGSPLHF	TGTGCCAGCAGCTTAAGCAGGGCTGGGTCACCCCTCCACTTT
TRBV5-1	many	TRBJ2-1	.	CASSLGVGNEQFF	TGCGCCAGCAGCTTAGGGGTTGGCAATGAGCAGTTCTTC
TRBV29-1	few	TRBJ1-1	.	CSVRAWENTEAFF	TGCAGCGTCCGGGCCTGGGAGAACACTGAAGCTTTCTTT
TRBV5-1	many	TRBJ1-5	.	CASSPLGGDQPQHF	TGCGCCAGCAGCCCCTTGGGGGGCGATCAGCCCCAGCATTTT
TRBV7-2	few	TRBJ1-2	TRBD1	CASSLVVRGRDGYTF	TGTGCCAGCAGCTTAGTTGTCAGGGGGAGGGATGGCTACACCTTC
TRBV24-1	.	TRBJ2-1	.	CATSATFGNEQFF	TGTGCCACCAGTGCCACCTTTGGCAATGAGCAGTTCTTC
TRBV4-1	.	TRBJ1-4	TRBD1	CASSQTWTGVSEKLFF	TGCGCCAGCAGCCAAACCTGGACAGGGGTTAGTGAAAAACTGTTTTTT
TRBV11-2	.	TRBJ1-2	TRBD1	CASSLDFADREHTF	TGTGCCAGCAGCTTAGATTTTGCGGACAGGGAACACACCTTC
TRBV2	.	TRBJ2-1	.	CASSTSPSSYNEQFF	TGTGCCAGCAGTACTTCACCGAGCTCCTACAATGAGCAGTTCTTC